Presented here are 28 T cell receptor beta chains from one specimen sequenced in a study of CXCR3-negative and CXCR3-positive naive CD8 T cells. General observations from the study: TRB CDR3 hydrophobicity was greater in CXCR3-positive naive cells than in CXCR3-negative naive cells.

The authors made the TRB cDNA libraries by 5' RACE using UMI labels. One entry per CDR3 protein, without DNA, is what TCRdb gives after re-calling the 5' RACE reads. The ten top clones account for 1.4%, within a sample of over 5,500 distinct CDR3 sequences. These TCRs' antigens remain unknown. The sequencing sample was made of naive CXCR3+ CD8+ T cells from blood. Subset: CD45RO-CCR7+CD27+CD95- naive CD8+ T cells expressing CXCR3 (TNR3+). The origin of the receptors is a human donor in good health. Some clones in this sample may be carry-over from other donors' samples.

This chain connects TRBV4-2 to TRBJ2-1; lacking DNA, the TRBD2 call made by TCRdb goes unchecked. CDR1 is LGHNA and CDR2 is YNFKEQ in the germline V gene. The CDR3 contains 16 residues. This chain's CDR3 is CASSQDFAGREDEQFF.

The V and J genes are TRBV19 and TRBJ2-1; the D call from TCRdb, TRBD1, cannot be confirmed without DNA. Per the germline V gene, CDR1 is LNHDA and CDR2 is SQIVND (reference sequence). CDR3 length: 15 amino acids. CDR3 loop: CASSIVSGTPGEQFF.

Considering frequency, this clonotype is medium-sized (0.01 to 0.1%). The V call is TRBV29-1, the J call TRBJ2-1; TCRdb reports TRBD1, a call that lacks DNA to check it against. The germline gives CDR1 SQVTM, CDR2 ANQGSEA. This CDR3 is built from 14 residues. CDR3: CSVEAGTGTMEQFF.

This clonotype shows up as medium-sized by frequency. V gene TRBV12-3 or TRBV12-4 combines with J gene TRBJ2-6. The CDR3 has 12 amino acids. The CDR3 protein is CAIRSGANVLTF.

Judged by frequency, this clonotype is medium-sized. The chain uses TRBV3-1 and TRBJ2-1; TCRdb designates TRBD1, a call that cannot be tested without DNA. CDR3 size: 17 residues. The germline gives CDR1 LGHDT, CDR2 YNNKEL (reference sequence). CDR3 loop: CASSHSRDNGPYNEQFF.

The rearrangement links TRBV24-1 to TRBJ2-2; there is no DNA to check the TCRdb D call of TRBD1. Germline-derived CDR1 and CDR2 are KGHDR and SFDVKD. The CDR3 has 16 residues. This CDR3 is CATSETGTANTGELFF.

This clonotype ranks as medium-sized in terms of frequency. The rearrangement uses TRBV20-1 and TRBJ1-2; TCRdb returns TRBD1, unconfirmable since there is no DNA. The germline gives CDR1 DFQATT, CDR2 SNEGSKA (reference sequence). The CDR3 has 15 amino acids. The CDR3 reads CSASPENFAPYGYTF.

By frequency, this clonotype is medium-sized (0.01 to 0.1%). The chain is built from TRBV20-1 and TRBJ2-1; the D call of TRBD1 rests on TCRdb alone, since no DNA is present to check it. CDR3 length equals 15 residues. CDR1 is DFQATT and CDR2 is SNEGSKA in the germline V gene (reference sequence). The CDR3 protein is CSARDQGWGDNEQFF.

Measured by frequency, this clonotype is medium-sized. CDR3 loop: CASSLRGGIGGPDTQYF. The rearrangement joins TRBV13 to TRBJ2-3; TCRdb indicates TRBD1, and absent DNA this call remains unverified. Germline V CDR1 and CDR2: PRHDT, FYEKMQ (reference sequence). The CDR3 contains 17 residues.

The gene calls are TRBV4-1 and TRBJ1-1; checking the TCRdb D call of TRBD1 is not possible without DNA. The CDR3 has 14 residues. Germline values: CDR1 MGHRA, CDR2 YSYEKL. The chain's CDR3 is CASSQQGGNTEAFF.

This clonotype is deemed medium-sized by its frequency. J is TRBJ2-5 and V is TRBV7-9; TCRdb indicates TRBD1, and absent DNA this call remains unverified. The CDR3 has 16 amino acids. Germline CDR1 SEHNR, CDR2 FQNEAQ (reference sequence). CDR3 in amino acids: CASSLIGARGQETQYF.

Judged by frequency, this clonotype is medium-sized (0.01 to 0.1%). The chain carries TRBV4-3 and TRBJ1-2; TCRdb designates TRBD1, a call that cannot be tested without DNA. The germline gives CDR1 LGHNA, CDR2 YSLEER. The CDR3 contains 14 residues. CDR3 sequence: CASSQPGEVYGYTF.

By frequency, this clonotype is medium-sized (0.01 to 0.1%). The chain recombines TRBV11-3 with TRBJ2-1; TCRdb's D call of TRBD2 is untestable without DNA. CDR1 is SGHNT and CDR2 is YENEEA in the germline V gene. The CDR3 has 17 amino acids. This chain's CDR3 is CASSSRKTSASYNEQFF.

This chain connects TRBV20-1 to TRBJ2-3; TCRdb reports TRBD2, a call that lacks DNA to check it against. The germline V gene encodes CDR1 DFQATT and CDR2 SNEGSKA (reference sequence). The CDR3 loop spans 15 amino acids. CDR3 region: CSASHLAGFTDTQYF.

This clonotype counts as medium-sized by frequency. The chain is built from TRBV29-1 and TRBJ2-1; TCRdb outputs TRBD2, but without DNA this stays unchecked. This CDR3 region has 15 residues. Germline lookup yields CDR1 SQVTM and CDR2 ANQGSEA. The chain's CDR3 is CSVEGLAGNYNEQFF.

V and J are TRBV11-2 and TRBJ2-7. The CDR3 extends over 16 amino acids. The germline gives CDR1 SGHAT, CDR2 FQNNGV. CDR3 in amino acids: CASSLHVGGRAYGQYF.

V and J are TRBV29-1 and TRBJ2-3; the TCRdb call, TRBD1, lacks DNA for checking. Germline CDR1 reads SQVTM; CDR2 reads ANQGSEA. This CDR3 region has 14 residues. The CDR3 protein is CSVAGTGGTDTQYF.

This chain joins TRBV20-1 and TRBJ1-2; lacking DNA, the TRBD1 call made by TCRdb goes unchecked. The CDR3 sequence is 14 residues long. Germline V CDR1 and CDR2: DFQATT, SNEGSKA (reference sequence). The CDR3 here is CSALVPGDSYGYTF.

This clonotype is medium-sized by frequency. The rearrangement uses TRBV12-3 or TRBV12-4 and TRBJ1-1. The CDR3 totals 15 residues. CDR3 in amino acids: CASSLERGGNTEAFF.

This clonotype is called medium-sized based on its frequency. The chain's CDR3 is CSASHPTGGTEAFF. The chain carries TRBV20-1 and TRBJ1-1; the TCRdb call, TRBD1, lacks DNA for checking. The CDR3 has 14 residues. The V gene's germline CDR1 is DFQATT and CDR2 SNEGSKA (reference sequence).

By frequency, this clonotype is medium-sized (0.01 to 0.1%). V and J are TRBV18 and TRBJ2-1; absent DNA, TCRdb's TRBD2 call cannot be checked. The CDR3 contains 16 residues. From germline, CDR1 is KGHSH and CDR2 LQKENI. CDR3 amino acids: CASSLETGGPYNEQFF.

This clonotype shows up as medium-sized by frequency. V usage is TRBV7-8 and J usage is TRBJ2-6; there is no DNA to check the TCRdb D call of TRBD1. The V gene's germline CDR1 is SGHVS and CDR2 FQNEAQ. CDR3 length: 18 residues. CDR3 sequence: CASSLQGPKSSGANVLTF.

The chain has TRBV9 and TRBJ2-2; TCRdb names TRBD1, which stays unverified in the absence of DNA. The CDR3 is 15 amino acids. CDR1 is SGDLS and CDR2 is YYNGEE in the germline V gene. This CDR3 is CASSVVGAGTGELFF.

This clonotype shows up as medium-sized by frequency. The chain links TRBV2 to TRBJ2-2; TCRdb names TRBD2, which stays unverified in the absence of DNA. The CDR3 covers 15 residues. Germline V gene lookup returns CDR1 SNHLY and CDR2 FYNNEI. CDR3 loop: CASSEQRPNTGELFF. The entire variable domain, with the rest obtained from reference TRBV2 and TRBJ2-2, is as follows: EPEVTQTPSHQVTQMGQEVILRCVPISNHLYFYWYRQILGQKVEFLVSFYNNEISEKSEIFDDQFSVERPDGSNFTLKIRSTKLEDSAMYFCASSEQRPNTGELFFGEGSRLTVL.

This clonotype is classed as medium-sized (0.01 to 0.1%) by frequency. The chain combines TRBV6-1 with TRBJ2-1; the D gene TCRdb calls, TRBD2, cannot be checked with no DNA. In germline, CDR1 is MNHNS, CDR2 SASEGT. The length of the CDR3 is 14 residues. The CDR3 protein is CASSEVGTAHKQFF.

Judged by frequency, this clonotype is medium-sized. This rearrangement joins TRBV7-6 to TRBJ1-2. Germline V gene sequence: CDR1 SGHVS, CDR2 FNYEAQ. The CDR3 spans 14 residues. CDR3 region: CASSPQPTSDGYTF.

The genes are TRBV5-1 and TRBJ2-1. CDR1 is SGHRS and CDR2 is YFSETQ in the germline V gene. The CDR3 is made up of 15 amino acids. The CDR3 spells CASSLGPSSYNEQFF.

By frequency, this clonotype is medium-sized. This CDR3 is CASSVELGSGPHTEAFF. The V gene is TRBV9, the J gene TRBJ1-1. From germline, CDR1 is SGDLS and CDR2 YYNGEE. The CDR3 runs to 17 residues. The complete variable domain, with remaining parts taken from reference TRBV9 and TRBJ1-1, reads DSGVTQTPKHLITATGQRVTLRCSPRSGDLSVYWYQQSLDQGLQFLIQYYNGEERAKGNILERFSAQQFPDLHSELNLSSLELGDSALYFCASSVELGSGPHTEAFFGQGTRLTVV.